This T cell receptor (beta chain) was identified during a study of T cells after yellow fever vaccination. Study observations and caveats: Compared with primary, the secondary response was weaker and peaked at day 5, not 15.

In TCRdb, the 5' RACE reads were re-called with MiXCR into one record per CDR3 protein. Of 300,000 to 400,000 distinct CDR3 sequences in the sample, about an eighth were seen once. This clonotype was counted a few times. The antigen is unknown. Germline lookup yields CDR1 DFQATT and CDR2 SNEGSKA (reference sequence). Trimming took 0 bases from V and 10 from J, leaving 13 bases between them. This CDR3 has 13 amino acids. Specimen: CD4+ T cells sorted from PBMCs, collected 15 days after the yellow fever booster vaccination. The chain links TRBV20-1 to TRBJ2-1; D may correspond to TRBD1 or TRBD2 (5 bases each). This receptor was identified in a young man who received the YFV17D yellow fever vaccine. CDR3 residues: CSARDDPEGEQFF. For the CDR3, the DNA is TGCAGTGCTAGAGATGATCCCGAGGGGGAGCAGTTCTTC.